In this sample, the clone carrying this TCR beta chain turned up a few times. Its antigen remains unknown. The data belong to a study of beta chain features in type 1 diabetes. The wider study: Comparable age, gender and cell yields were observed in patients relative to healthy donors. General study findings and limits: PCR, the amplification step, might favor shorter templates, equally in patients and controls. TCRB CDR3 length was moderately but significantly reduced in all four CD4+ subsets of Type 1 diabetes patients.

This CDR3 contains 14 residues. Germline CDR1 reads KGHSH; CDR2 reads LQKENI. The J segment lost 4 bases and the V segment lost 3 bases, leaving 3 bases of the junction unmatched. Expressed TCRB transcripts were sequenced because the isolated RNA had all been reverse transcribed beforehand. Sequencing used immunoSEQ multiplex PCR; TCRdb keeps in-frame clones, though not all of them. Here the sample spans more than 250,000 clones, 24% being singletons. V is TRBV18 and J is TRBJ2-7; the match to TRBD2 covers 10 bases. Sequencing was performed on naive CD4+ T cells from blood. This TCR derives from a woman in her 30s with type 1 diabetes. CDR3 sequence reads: CASSPRTSGYEQYF. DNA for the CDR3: TGTGCCAGCTCACCGCGGACTAGCGGATACGAGCAGTACTTC. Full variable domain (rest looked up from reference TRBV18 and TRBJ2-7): NAGVMQNPRHLVRRRGQEARLRCSPMKGHSHVYWYRQLPEEGLKFMVYLQKENIIDESGMPKERFSAEFPKEGPSILRIQQVVRGDSAAYFCASSPRTSGYEQYFGPGTRLTVT.